The entry that follows covers one T cell receptor beta chain sequence. The antigen it recognizes is unknown. No much larger clone is present one base from it, and per-base qualities are unavailable. This entry is derived from a study of PD-1 blockade in classical Hodgkin lymphoma (dated by TCRdb to the early 2020s). About the full investigation: A peripheral blood immune signature of response to PD-1 blockade in classical Hodgkin lymphoma was defined using TCR beta sequencing and CyTOF.

The Qiagen DNeasy kit was used to extract genomic DNA both from unsorted PBMCs and from the negatively selected CD4+ and CD8+ fractions. Amplification of TCR beta CDR3 regions was done by immunoSEQ multiplex PCR with primers that anneal to V and J segments. A synthetic immune receptor repertoire was used to minimize amplification bias, and remaining bias was computationally removed after sequencing. Per the original workflow: Custom Python scripts were used to quantify repertoire diversity as the Shannon entropy index. Unsorted, CD4+ and CD8+ repertoires were analyzed separately, except for combined analyses in which CD4+ and CD8+ sequences were merged in silico. TCRdb took this table from immuneACCESS and kept in-frame rearrangements with V and J called. Such tables lack part of the clones; where checked against another copy, unresolved V genes explain under half of the gap, and the rest is unexplained. That table is the source of V, J and clone size, and D and trimming were worked out from the DNA. The sample contains about 22,000 clones, roughly 87% of them found a single time. Over 0.2% of the sample rests with the top ten.

Paper-wide results and their limitations: The study was limited to a single clinical trial cohort, and causes of repertoire differences, possibly disease activity or prior therapy, remained undefined. Newly diagnosed patients were reported to have lower baseline TCR diversity than healthy donors, and relapsed/refractory patients were reported to have lower baseline TCR diversity still.

The time point label, as the study defines it: newly diagnosed, previously untreated cHL patient sample. A Miltenyi CD4+ T cell isolation kit was used for magnetic negative selection to purify CD4+ T cells from thawed PBMCs. As a comparison group for the relapsed/refractory trial patients, PBMCs from patients with newly diagnosed, previously untreated classical Hodgkin lymphoma were sequenced. Peripheral blood was collected in 8 mL Vacutainer Cell Preparation Tubes, from which PBMCs were isolated by centrifugation and then cryopreserved. Purified CD4+ and CD8+ fractions were generated only in cases for which an additional PBMC sample was available. Magnetically labelled cells were depleted on LS columns in a quadroMACS separator, and the flow-through was collected as the purified fraction. CDR1 and CDR2, per the germline V gene, are SGHTA and FQGTGA. Inclusive of the bounding cysteine and phenylalanine, the CDR3 is 16 residues long. Kept here is only the CDR3 DNA, which spans 48 bases and is read in frame from base 1. V drops 2 bases and J drops 0 bases, leaving 11 bases in between.

This sequence originates from a human donor with classical Hodgkin lymphoma. Here the chain combines TRBV7-3 and TRBJ1-3; possibly the D gene is TRBD1, per 5 matching bases. Sequencing was performed on CD4+ T cells from blood. The DNA is TGTGCCAGCAGCTTAGAACAGGCCTACTCTGGAAACACCATATATTTT. It translates to CASSLEQAYSGNTIYF. Supplemented by the reference TRBV7-3 and TRBJ1-3 proteins around the CDR3, the complete variable domain is GAGVSQTPSNKVTEKGKYVELRCDPISGHTALYWYRQSLGQGPEFLIYFQGTGAADDSGLPNDRFFAVRPEGSVSTLKIQRTERGDSAVYLCASSLEQAYSGNTIYFGEGSWLTVV.